The clone carrying this TCR beta chain showed up just a few times. The data derive from a study of T cells in Graves' hyperthyroidism and ophthalmopathy. Hyperthyroidism in the patients, aged 18 to 65, was newly diagnosed and under 2 months in duration. Template material for amplifying TCR beta CDR3 regions consisted of RNA transcripts. In the first-round RT-PCR of the TCR CDR3, the HTBI primer set was used. One entry per CDR3 protein, called by TCRdb with MiXCR from the multiplex PCR reads. The table has around 380,000 distinct CDR3 sequences, approximately 15% seen once; the top ten hold around 21%. Germline loops: CDR1 SGHDT, CDR2 YYEEEE. V lost 3 bases and J 6 bases, leaving 7 bases between the germline ends. This CDR3 is built from 12 residues.

The chain uses TRBV5-6 and TRBJ2-4, with D possibly being TRBD1 (6 bases). Sample: blood. The source is a man aged 30 to 45 with Graves' hyperthyroidism that later progressed to Graves' ophthalmopathy. CDR3 in DNA: TGTGCCAGCAGCTCGGACAGAAACATTCAGTACTTC. Translated: CASSSDRNIQYF.